The next 19 T cell receptor beta chains were all read from a single sample in a study of post-analysis software for immune sequencing data (dated by TCRdb to between 2015 and 2017). Study-level results and caveats: Patients showed significantly higher frequencies than controls for several TRBV segments, among them TRBV5-6, TRBV5-1 and TRBV20-1.

The antigens for these receptors are not known. Library preparation used PCR. Sequencer: Illumina HiSeq 2500. To reduce PCR and sequencing biases, unique molecular identifiers were incorporated into the TCR beta cDNA libraries. The public reads were reanalyzed by TCRdb: fastp trimming at Q25, MiXCR alignment, in-frame beta chains only. All rows with the same CDR3 protein become a single entry with the most common DNA and genes. Within this sample are hundreds of thousands of distinct CDR3 sequences, with 25% to 30% of them counted one time only. The biggest ten clones account for roughly 0.53% of the sample. Material: blood. The receptors originated from a girl aged 10-17 years with multiple sclerosis.

This clonotype was picked up a small number of times. The rearrangement uses TRBV20-1 and TRBJ2-1; D gene unclear. This CDR3 contains 11 residues. Germline V gives CDR1 DFQATT, CDR2 SNEGSKA (reference sequence). V was pared by 0 bases and J by 8 bases, with 5 bases between. Here the CDR3 DNA reads TGCAGTGCTAGAGATGGCCATGAGCAGTTCTTC. This translates into CSARDGHEQFF.

The J gene is TRBJ1-4, the V gene TRBV7-2; 7 bases agree with TRBD1. Germline V gene sequence: CDR1 SGHTA, CDR2 FQGNSA. The CDR3 consists of 16 residues. J gave up 8 bases and V 1 base, and 10 bases lay outside the gene matches. The CDR3 sequence: CASSLDTGPGGEKLFF. As DNA, the CDR3 is TGTGCCAGCAGCTTAGATACCGGGCCAGGGGGGGAAAAACTGTTTTTT.

The chain couples TRBV7-9 to TRBJ1-4; D unclear. Germline V CDR1 and CDR2: SEHNR, FQNEAQ (reference sequence). Trimming took 2 bases from V and 0 from J, leaving 10 bases between them. There are 16 residues in the CDR3. The CDR3 is CASSLNSLSTNEKLFF. Here the CDR3 DNA reads TGTGCCAGCAGCTTAAATAGCCTCTCAACTAATGAAAAACTGTTTTTT. Full variable domain (rest looked up from reference TRBV7-9 and TRBJ1-4): DTGVSQNPRHKITKRGQNVTFRCDPISEHNRLYWYRQTLGQGPEFLTYFQNEAQLEKSRLLSDRFSAERPKGSFSTLEIQRTEQGDSAMYLCASSLNSLSTNEKLFFGSGTQLSVL.

The chain is built from TRBV6-5 and TRBJ1-2, with a weak D call TRBD1 (6 bases). V lost 8 bases and J lost 7, with 17 bases in between. Germline CDR1 is MNHEY and CDR2 is SVGAGI. The CDR3 sequence is 13 residues long. The CDR3 reads CASLPDATGGYTF. The CDR3 coding sequence is TGTGCCAGCCTACCTGACGCGACAGGTGGCTACACCTTC.

This clonotype has more than one count but fewer than ten. V usage is TRBV5-1 and J usage is TRBJ1-1, with TRBD1 as a possible D gene (6 bases). This CDR3 is 15 amino acids long. CDR1 is SGHRS, CDR2 YFSETQ, per germline. With 4 bases removed from V and 4 bases from J, the gap between germline ends came to 17 bases. DNA for the CDR3: TGCGCCAGCAGCGGGGCAAGGGGGGCCGTCACTGAAGCTTTCTTT. Residues: CASSGARGAVTEAFF.

The chain is built from TRBV20-1 and TRBJ1-4, with a weak D call TRBD1 (5 bases). The V and J ends lost 0 bases and 7 bases respectively, with 12 bases between them. CDR3 length: 14 residues. Germline CDR1 is DFQATT and CDR2 is SNEGSKA (reference sequence). CDR3 in amino acids: CSARETGDFEKLFF. The CDR3 nucleotides are TGCAGTGCTAGAGAAACAGGAGACTTTGAAAAACTGTTTTTT.

This clonotype was observed once. This chain uses TRBV2 with TRBJ2-1; 7 nucleotides match TRBD1. The CDR3 has 15 residues. Losses at the gene ends were 9 bases for V and 2 bases for J; bases not matched to a gene: 10. The germline V gene has CDR1 SNHLY and CDR2 FYNNEI. The CDR3: CASHPGTDPYNEQFF. Written as DNA, the CDR3 is TGTGCCAGTCACCCCGGGACAGACCCCTACAATGAGCAGTTCTTC.

The chain is built from TRBV7-9 and TRBJ1-1; 7 bases line up with TRBD1. CDR1 is SEHNR and CDR2 is FQNEAQ in the germline V gene (reference sequence). Losses at the gene ends were 5 bases for V and 1 base for J; bases not matched to a gene: 19. This CDR3 has 19 residues. CDR3 in DNA: TGTGCCAGCAGCCGCCCTCCCGAGGGGGCCAGGTTGGCGAACACTGAAGCTTTCTTT. Translating gives CASSRPPEGARLANTEAFF.

This chain links TRBV18 with TRBJ2-1; 8 nucleotides align to TRBD2. The CDR3 has 17 amino acids. Trimming removed 1 base from V and 5 bases from J; junction bases left unmatched: 10. The germline gives CDR1 KGHSH, CDR2 LQKENI. The CDR3 region has the DNA TGTGCCAGCTCACCACTACATAGCTTAGCGGGAAACAATGAGCAGTTCTTC. This gives the protein CASSPLHSLAGNNEQFF.

The chain joins TRBV19 to TRBJ2-1; 10 bases agree with TRBD2. This CDR3 contains 14 residues. Germline V lookup: CDR1 LNHDA, CDR2 SQIVND (reference sequence). Trimming at V came to 6 bases and at J to 4 bases, leaving 3 bases not matched to a gene. The CDR3 spells CASSGLAAYNEQFF. In DNA, the CDR3 is TGTGCCAGTAGCGGACTAGCGGCGTACAATGAGCAGTTCTTC.

Only a few counts were recorded for this clonotype. The CDR3 nucleotides read TGCGCCAGCAGCTTGGAAGAGCCTAGCACAGATACGCAGTATTTT. Amino acid sequence: CASSLEEPSTDTQYF. The chain uses TRBV5-1 and TRBJ2-3, with no clear D. The CDR3 has 15 residues. Germline V gives CDR1 SGHRS, CDR2 YFSETQ. The V and J ends lost 0 bases and 0 bases respectively, with 8 bases between them.

The V call is TRBV7-2, the J call TRBJ1-6; D call uncertain. V dropped 1 base and J dropped 10 bases, with 20 bases sitting between them. The CDR3 runs 17 residues. The germline V gene encodes CDR1 SGHTA and CDR2 FQGNSA. The CDR3: CASSLGYSHSEGSPLHF. The CDR3 DNA reads TGTGCCAGCAGCTTAGGGTATAGTCATTCGGAAGGGTCACCCCTCCACTTT. The full variable domain, in which reference TRBV7-2 and TRBJ1-6 provide the parts outside the CDR3, is GAGVSQSPSNKVTEKGKDVELRCDPISGHTALYWYRQSLGQGLEFLIYFQGNSAPDKSGLPSDRFSAERTGGSVSTLTIQRTQQEDSAVYLCASSLGYSHSEGSPLHFGNGTRLTVT.

The gene calls are TRBV6-5 and TRBJ2-2; TRBD2 agrees at 7 bases. The CDR3 is 13 residues long. Trimming cost V 8 bases and J 6 bases; bases outside gene matches: 6. The germline V gene encodes CDR1 MNHEY and CDR2 SVGAGI. Written as DNA, the CDR3 is TGTGCCAGCGGTTGGGGGGGTCCCGGGGAGCTGTTTTTT. Translating it yields CASGWGGPGELFF.

The rearrangement uses TRBV2 and TRBJ2-1; the D is unclear. The V end was cut by 3 bases, the J end by 7 bases, with 13 bases between. Germline lookup yields CDR1 SNHLY and CDR2 FYNNEI. This CDR3 has 14 residues. Written as DNA, the CDR3 is TGTGCCAGCAGTGACCGCTGGGTTGGAAATGAGCAGTTCTTC. Translated: CASSDRWVGNEQFF.

This clonotype was seen a few times. The chain links TRBV20-1 to TRBJ1-2; 10 nucleotides align to TRBD1. Looked up from germline, CDR1 is DFQATT and CDR2 is SNEGSKA (reference sequence). The J segment lost 7 bases and the V segment lost 2 bases, leaving 7 bases of the junction unmatched. The CDR3 extends over 14 amino acids. The CDR3: CSARPGQGVGGYTF. The CDR3 DNA reads TGCAGTGCTAGACCCGGACAGGGGGTGGGTGGCTACACCTTC.

The chain's CDR3 is CASSGSTENYNEQFF. DNA for the CDR3: TGTGCCAGCAGCGGTTCTACGGAGAACTACAATGAGCAGTTCTTC. V gene TRBV11-2 combines with J gene TRBJ2-1; D is unresolved. The CDR3 has 15 amino acids. Between the trimmed V and J ends, which lost 5 bases and 3 bases, there was a span of 14 bases. The germline CDR1 and CDR2 sequences are SGHAT and FQNNGV.

V gene TRBV7-2 combines with J gene TRBJ2-4; D may be TRBD1 (5 bases). The J call may be mistaken, given a closer DNA end match to TRBJ2-7. The CDR3 has 15 amino acids. Germline V CDR1 and CDR2: SGHTA, FQGNSA. CDR3 coding DNA: TGTGCCAGCAGCTTAGGTCCCCCCGGACAAATCGAGCAGTACTTC. This encodes CASSLGPPGQIEQYF.

Only a few counts were recorded for this clonotype. The chain couples TRBV6-1 to TRBJ1-5; a weak D match, TRBD1 (5 bases). The CDR3 has 17 amino acids. In germline, CDR1 is MNHNS, CDR2 SASEGT. V was trimmed by 7 bases and J by 1 base, leaving 20 bases between them. The CDR3 bases are TGTGCCAGCACCACACTACCAGTAGACAGCAGCAATCAGCCCCAGCATTTT. As protein: CASTTLPVDSSNQPQHF.

This clonotype was seen only a few times. The V gene is TRBV20-1, the J gene TRBJ2-1, with 7 bases lining up with TRBD2. This CDR3 contains 13 residues. The germline V gene encodes CDR1 DFQATT and CDR2 SNEGSKA (reference sequence). Unmatched junction bases numbered 9, after V lost 6 bases and J lost 7 bases. For the CDR3, the DNA is TGCAGTGCACCGAGCGGGAATTCGAATGAGCAGTTCTTC. Translation: CSAPSGNSNEQFF.